Included here is one T cell receptor (beta chain) sequence, with context. The antigen it recognizes is unknown. Base qualities were left out, and no much larger clone turns up one base away. The label giving this sample's treatment or condition can be read as: about 20 received Ad26.COV2.S at low or high dose, single or two shots; several received placebo; per-sample allocation not given. Repertoires of vaccine and placebo recipients were sequenced from samples taken on day 63 after the first injection. In Cohort 1b, more than 20 adults aged 18-55 years were enrolled at a single site in Boston, USA, between 29 July and 7 August 2020. Ad26.COV2.S consisted of a replication-incompetent adenovirus type 26 vector by which a prefusion-stabilized SARS-CoV-2 spike protein from the original Wuhan strain was expressed. From its cysteine to its phenylalanine, the CDR3 spans 17 amino acids. Only the CDR3 part of the read is kept: 51 bases, read in frame from the first base. Per the germline V gene (reference sequence), SEHNR is the CDR1 and FQNEAQ is the CDR2. Clipping removes 0 bases from V and 5 bases from J, with 7 as the unmatched junction base count.

The data originate from a study of Ad26.COV2.S vaccination and SARS-CoV-2 variants (dated by TCRdb to the early 2020s). Background for the entire study: Donors in the vaccine arm were drawn from COV1001, a phase I-IIa trial of Ad26.COV2.S in healthy adults that was multicentre, randomized, double-blind and placebo-controlled. Dosing of Ad26.COV2.S was intramuscular, at either 5x10^10 or 1x10^11 viral particles, delivered as one shot or as two shots spaced 56 days apart. TCRbeta repertoire sequencing was used to assess the specificity and breadth of SARS-CoV-2-reactive T cell receptors after Ad26.COV2.S vaccination. The TCR-sequenced set comprised approximately 30 samples: around 20 Ad26.COV2.S vaccine recipients, 5 placebo recipients and 8 SARS-CoV-2 convalescent individuals. Participants in the trial were split at random into five groups of five each, receiving low-dose or high-dose Ad26.COV2.S once or twice, or else placebo on both occasions. Blinding of investigators to trial group allocation was maintained during experiments and outcome assessment. What the study reported, not specific to this receptor: Higher spike-specific TCR breadth was observed in Ad26.COV2.S recipients than in placebo recipients (P = 0.0014). Vaccine and placebo recipients had similar non-spike TCR breadth, a finding consistent with the vaccine containing only spike. Comparing responses between vaccine doses or regimens was not something the study was powered to do. After vaccination, substantial breadth of spike-specific CD8+ and CD4+ T cell responses was reported. The authors noted that total T cell responses may have been underestimated by the TCR breadth and depth analyses.

TCRbeta CDR3 regions were sequenced with the immunoSEQ Assay. After extraction, genomic DNA underwent amplification by bias-controlled multiplex PCR, followed by high-throughput sequencing. Per the source publication's procedure: To quantify the absolute abundance of every unique TCRbeta CDR3 region, sequences were collapsed and filtered. Usable DNA was measured by amplifying reference genes present in all nucleated cells, and TCRbeta template counts were normalized to that usable DNA to estimate T cell fraction. Repertoire TCRs were annotated as SARS-CoV-2-specific when V gene, CDR3 amino acid sequence and J gene were exactly matched to a known reactive TCR set. The reference SARS-CoV-2 TCR set was derived from MIRA and filtered for enrichment in COVID-19-positive ImmuneCODE repertoires, a step that removed public or cross-reactive TCRs. Based on the MIRA antigens, annotated TCRs were further analysed at the level of specific ORF or position within ORF. Depth was the summed frequency of annotated unique rearrangements, while breadth was defined as annotated unique rearrangements over total unique productive rearrangements. Two-sided Wilcoxon rank-sum tests were applied when comparing TCR breadth between groups. The clones in this table, taken by TCRdb from immuneACCESS, are in-frame only. Not every clone is retained; where verified, under half of the shortfall comes from an unresolved V gene, and the cause of the rest is unknown. That table furnishes V, J and clone size, whereas the DNA furnished D and trimming. This sample holds 450,000 to 550,000 clones; roughly nine tenths were observed only once. The top ten clones comprise 1.7% of the sample.

This sequence was found in a person aged 18-60 years who received the Ad26.COV2.S COVID-19 vaccine or a placebo. The chain is encoded by TRBV7-9 joined to TRBJ1-5; TRBD1 lines up with 10 middle nucleotides. Sequences were derived from peripheral blood, sampled in a trial of Ad26.COV2.S vaccine versus placebo. The encoded CDR3 is CASSLAFRDRGDQPQHF. The sequenced DNA is TGTGCCAGCAGCTTAGCCTTCCGGGACAGGGGAGATCAGCCCCAGCATTTT.